Presented here are 12 T cell receptor beta chains from one specimen sequenced in a study of cytomegalovirus exposure and HLA in healthy donors (dated by TCRdb to the late 2010s). The library was made by the immunoSEQ multiplex PCR assay. For the multiplex PCR, a mixture combining 60 forward primers for TCR Vbeta segments and 13 reverse primers for TCR Jbeta segments was used. The table comes from immuneACCESS by way of TCRdb, which keeps in-frame sequences with V and J called. Part of the clones is missing from these tables; in studies checked, under half for an unresolved V gene and the rest for unknown reasons. Here the sample has 150,000 to 200,000 clones; nearly 80% occur a single time. In total, the top ten clones hold over 0.95% of the sample. Sequencing used PBMCs. These receptors all stem from a woman aged 45-65 years in good health and CMV-seropositive.

The CDR3 spells CASRSTGGPWNQPQHF. The CDR3 DNA follows: TGTGCCAGCAGGTCGACAGGGGGGCCTTGGAATCAGCCCCAGCATTTT. The rearrangement uses TRBV28 and TRBJ1-5, with TRBD1 matching 9 bases. J lost 4 bases, V lost 6 bases, and 10 bases had no gene match. The CDR3 spans 16 residues. The germline V gene encodes CDR1 MDHEN and CDR2 SYDVKM.

The V gene is TRBV28, the J gene TRBJ1-2; D is perhaps TRBD1 (5 bases). The ends were cut back, 2 bases at V and 5 bases at J, with 15 bases in the middle. Germline-derived CDR1 and CDR2 are MDHEN and SYDVKM. This CDR3 contains 15 residues. The CDR3 spells CASSLGAGGGYGYTF. In DNA, the CDR3 is TGTGCCAGCAGTTTAGGGGCTGGGGGAGGGTATGGCTACACCTTC.

This clone was detected once. The chain has TRBV28 and TRBJ2-1; TRBD1 aligns across 11 bases. The trim removed 2 bases at V and 8 bases at J, leaving 5 bases unmatched. The CDR3 length is 15 residues. Germline V gene lookup returns CDR1 MDHEN and CDR2 SYDVKM. CDR3 in amino acids: CASSLGGTGGYEQFF. DNA for the CDR3: TGTGCCAGCAGTTTAGGGGGGACAGGGGGGTATGAGCAGTTCTTC.

This chain links TRBV7-8 with TRBJ2-7, with 10 nucleotides matching TRBD2. The CDR3 has 16 residues. V dropped 4 bases and J dropped 1; count of bases not matched to a gene: 7. CDR1 is SGHVS, CDR2 FQNEAQ, per germline. The CDR3 nucleotides are TGTGCCAGCAGCTCACCCCCGGGACTAGCGTCCTACGAGCAGTACTTC. This codes for CASSSPPGLASYEQYF.

The chain couples TRBV5-1 to TRBJ2-7; D not resolved. CDR3 length: 15 residues. The germline gives CDR1 SGHRS, CDR2 YFSETQ. V lost 0 bases and J 0 bases, leaving 10 bases between the germline ends. CDR3 residues: CASSLGSGLSYEQYF. The CDR3 DNA is TGCGCCAGCAGCTTGGGTTCGGGTCTCTCCTACGAGCAGTACTTC.

This clone was found a few times. The chain is built from TRBV18 and TRBJ2-7; tentative D call: TRBD1 (7 bases). Germline V CDR1 and CDR2: KGHSH, LQKENI. The CDR3 length is 21 residues. V was shortened by 1 base and J by 4 bases, with 32 bases between the two germline ends. As DNA, the CDR3 is TGTGCCAGCTCACCACGATATGGCGAAAACGACAGGGCCGCCCGGGGGTACGAGCAGTACTTC. This translates into CASSPRYGENDRAARGYEQYF.

This clone was counted once. V usage is TRBV7-6 and J usage is TRBJ2-1; possibly TRBD2 for D (6 bases). The CDR3 spans 13 residues. From germline, CDR1 is SGHVS and CDR2 FNYEAQ. Trimming shortened V by 4 bases and J by 4 bases, and 8 bases separated the two germline ends. This CDR3 is CASSSREYNEQFF. The CDR3, as DNA: TGTGCCAGCAGCTCCCGGGAGTACAATGAGCAGTTCTTC.

CDR3 in DNA: TGTGCCTGGAGTGGCAGGCTTAATGAAAAACTGTTTTTT. Protein sequence: CAWSGRLNEKLFF. The chain couples TRBV30 to TRBJ1-4; D unclear. Germline CDR1 GTSNPN, CDR2 SVGIG (reference sequence). The CDR3 runs to 13 residues. With 1 base removed from V and 4 bases from J, the gap between germline ends came to 7 bases.

The chain carries TRBV6-6 and TRBJ2-1; 8 nucleotides match TRBD1. From germline, CDR1 is MNHNY and CDR2 SVGAGI (reference sequence). This CDR3 has 16 residues. With 7 bases clipped from V and 5 bases from J, the junction kept 13 bases outside the gene matches. CDR3 residues: CASISPIGQGNNEQFF. For the CDR3, the DNA is TGTGCCAGCATTTCACCGATTGGACAGGGTAACAATGAGCAGTTCTTC.

This clone was counted a few times. The J gene is TRBJ2-2, the V gene TRBV7-3; D not certain. The CDR3 sequence is 12 residues long. The ends were cut back, 5 bases at V and 2 bases at J, with 3 bases in the middle. The germline CDR1 and CDR2 sequences are SGHTA and FQGTGA. CDR3 sequence reads: CASSINTGELFF. Written as DNA, the CDR3 is TGTGCCAGCAGCATAAACACCGGGGAGCTGTTTTTT.

The chain combines TRBV7-8 with TRBJ1-2; the D gene is possibly TRBD1 (5 bases). The CDR3 spans 14 residues. V was clipped by 4 bases and J by 4 bases, with 13 bases between them. Germline lookup yields CDR1 SGHVS and CDR2 FQNEAQ. The CDR3 loop is CASSSTRGSYGYTF. In DNA form, the CDR3 reads TGTGCCAGCAGCTCAACACGGGGGAGCTATGGCTACACCTTC.

V and J are TRBV7-3 and TRBJ2-1; 7 positions agree with TRBD2. CDR1 is SGHTA, CDR2 FQGTGA, per germline. This CDR3 spans 16 amino acids. J was trimmed by 6 bases and V by 1 base; bases with no gene match: 9. The CDR3 loop is CASSLKGSSGLNEQFF. For the CDR3, the DNA is TGTGCCAGCAGCTTAAAGGGTTCTAGCGGCCTCAATGAGCAGTTCTTC.